The 9 T cell receptor beta chains in this list originate from one sample, sequenced in a study of blood T cell repertoires in COVID-19. TCRdb's table, derived via immunoSEQ multiplex PCR, lists solely in-frame clones and lacks some. The data show 30,000 to 40,000 clones, around 82% seen once. The sequenced sample consisted of peripheral blood. These receptors came from a man older than 75 with active or convalescent COVID-19.

This chain links TRBV5-6 with TRBJ1-2, with D unclear. Trimming stripped 0 bases from V and 10 bases from J, with 7 bases between. The germline CDR1 and CDR2 sequences are SGHDT and YYEEEE. This CDR3 has 11 amino acids. The chain's CDR3 is CASSLAGDYTF. As DNA, the CDR3 is TGTGCCAGCAGCTTGGCGGGAGACTACACCTTC.

The chain couples TRBV9 to TRBJ2-1; possibly TRBD1 for D (6 bases). The CDR3 has 15 amino acids. CDR1 is SGDLS, CDR2 YYNGEE, per germline. V shed 4 bases and J shed 3 bases, with 14 bases lying between them. This chain's CDR3 is CASSTSGQCYNEQFF. CDR3 nucleotides: TGTGCCAGCAGCACCTCTGGACAGTGCTACAATGAGCAGTTCTTC.

This chain joins TRBV9 and TRBJ2-5; 13 bases are a match to TRBD2. V trimming: 0 bases; J trimming: 2 bases; junction bases outside the gene matches: 1. Looked up from germline, CDR1 is SGDLS and CDR2 is YYNGEE. The CDR3 runs 16 residues. The CDR3 protein is CASSVGGLAGQETQYF. As DNA, the CDR3 is TGTGCCAGCAGCGTAGGGGGACTAGCGGGGCAAGAGACCCAGTACTTC.

This chain joins TRBV11-3 and TRBJ1-2; TRBD1 matches at 7 bases. This CDR3 is built from 13 residues. The junction had 4 bases not matched to a gene; V was cut back by 1 base and J by 8 bases. Per the germline V gene, CDR1 is SGHNT and CDR2 is YENEEA. Written as DNA, the CDR3 is TGTGCCAGCAGCTTAGTTCGACAGGGAGGCTACACCTTC. This translates into CASSLVRQGGYTF.

The chain links TRBV10-3 to TRBJ2-7; 13 positions match TRBD2. Germline CDR1 reads ENHRY; CDR2 reads SYGVKD. The CDR3 loop spans 14 amino acids. Losses at the gene ends were 7 bases for V and 4 bases for J; bases not matched to a gene: 4. The CDR3 DNA follows: TGTGCCATCACAAGACTAGCGGGAGGATACGAGCAGTACTTC. It codes for CAITRLAGGYEQYF.

This rearrangement joins TRBV19 to TRBJ1-6; D gene uncertain. Trimming cost V 4 bases and J 11 bases, with 18 bases left between them. Germline loops: CDR1 LNHDA, CDR2 SQIVND (reference sequence). The CDR3 has 15 amino acids. As DNA, the CDR3 is TGTGCCAGTAGTAAGGAGAGGTCCAATAGGACACCCCTCCACTTT. Translated, it gives CASSKERSNRTPLHF.

V is TRBV7-2 and J is TRBJ2-3; TRBD2 matches at 8 bases. The length of the CDR3 is 17 residues. Germline V gene sequence: CDR1 SGHTA, CDR2 FQGNSA. Trimming cost V 5 bases and J 4 bases; bases outside gene matches: 14. Here the CDR3 DNA reads TGTGCCAGCAGCACCAGCGGGCCCGGGAGGGCAGCAGATACGCAGTATTTT. As protein: CASSTSGPGRAADTQYF.

The sample holds a few counts of this clone. This chain uses TRBV23-1 with TRBJ1-2; tentatively, D is TRBD1 (5 bases). TRBV23-1 is known as an ORF, though its function is uncertain. V was trimmed by 5 bases and J by 2 bases, leaving 6 bases between them. This CDR3 region has 12 residues. Written as DNA, the CDR3 is TGCGCCAGCAGTAGGGGAAACTATGGCTACACCTTC. It is translated as CASSRGNYGYTF.

The J gene is TRBJ2-5, the V gene TRBV10-3; 10 nucleotides align to TRBD2. V was clipped by 3 bases and J by 7 bases; unmatched bases: 11. The CDR3 spans 16 residues. Germline V gives CDR1 ENHRY, CDR2 SYGVKD. CDR3 bases: TGTGCCATCAGTGATGGGGAACTAGCGGGGAAGGGGACCCAGTACTTC. This encodes CAISDGELAGKGTQYF.